This passage covers 29 T cell receptor beta chains from one sample sequenced in a study of blood T cell repertoires in COVID-19. Repertoires were generated with immunoSEQ multiplex PCR, while TCRdb's copy carries only in-frame clones and drops some. Among 230,000 or so clones listed, 85% to 90% were seen once. The sequenced sample consisted of peripheral blood. Source of these receptors: a woman in her 40s who had recovered from COVID-19.

Comment on this clone: Other DNA sequences in this sample translate to the same CDR3. This sequence joins TRBV18 and TRBJ1-2; 8 nucleotides match TRBD1. Germline values: CDR1 KGHSH, CDR2 LQKENI. V dropped 3 bases and J dropped 8; count of bases not matched to a gene: 5. The CDR3 has 13 residues. The CDR3 DNA reads TGTGCCAGCTCACCCGGACAGGGAGGCGGCTACACCTTC. Protein: CASSPGQGGGYTF. The whole variable domain, remainder taken from reference TRBV18 and TRBJ1-2, is NAGVMQNPRHLVRRRGQEARLRCSPMKGHSHVYWYRQLPEEGLKFMVYLQKENIIDESGMPKERFSAEFPKEGPSILRIQQVVRGDSAAYFCASSPGQGGGYTFGSGTRLTVV.

In this sample, this clone turned up once. This chain joins TRBV2 and TRBJ1-1, with TRBD1 identical over 7 bases. CDR1 is SNHLY, CDR2 FYNNEI, per germline. V was clipped by 8 bases and J by 3 bases; unmatched bases: 12. This CDR3 region has 15 residues. The CDR3 bases are TGTGCCAGCCACAGGGGCACTTCAGCGCACACTGAAGCTTTCTTT. This sequence encodes CASHRGTSAHTEAFF.

The V gene is TRBV5-6, the J gene TRBJ1-2; a weak D match, TRBD1 (5 bases). This CDR3 comprises 13 residues. Per the germline V gene, CDR1 is SGHDT and CDR2 is YYEEEE. Deletions cut 1 base from V and 8 bases from J, with 12 bases between. This chain's CDR3 is CASSLTGDGGYTF. CDR3 in DNA: TGTGCCAGCAGCTTGACGGGGGACGGGGGCTACACCTTC.

This chain uses TRBV19 with TRBJ2-1, with 7 bases lining up with TRBD2. In germline, CDR1 is LNHDA, CDR2 SQIVND (reference sequence). This CDR3 is 16 amino acids long. The junction had 5 bases not matched to a gene; V was cut back by 0 bases and J by 3 bases. CDR3 nucleotides: TGTGCCAGTAGTATAGAGGCGGGAGAAATCTACAATGAGCAGTTCTTC. This translates into CASSIEAGEIYNEQFF.

The rearrangement joins TRBV11-3 to TRBJ2-1; the D gene is possibly TRBD1 (6 bases). This CDR3 is 14 amino acids long. Trimming shortened V by 0 bases and J by 3 bases, and 6 bases separated the two germline ends. CDR1 is SGHNT, CDR2 YENEEA, per germline. The CDR3 loop is CASSLEGHYNEQFF. Written as DNA, the CDR3 is TGTGCCAGCAGCTTAGAGGGACACTACAATGAGCAGTTCTTC.

This chain joins TRBV5-1 and TRBJ2-7; 7 bases are shared with TRBD1. CDR3 length: 13 residues. Germline CDR1 reads SGHRS; CDR2 reads YFSETQ. With V trimmed by 0 bases and J by 6 bases, 3 bases remained unmatched. The CDR3 loop is CASSLETGIEQYV. Written as DNA, the CDR3 is TGCGCCAGCAGCTTGGAGACAGGGATCGAGCAGTACGTC.

The V and J genes are TRBV29-1 and TRBJ2-7; TRBD2 might be the D (7 bases). Trimming shortened V by 7 bases and J by 6 bases, and 28 bases separated the two germline ends. CDR3 size: 16 residues. CDR1 and CDR2 (germline): SQVTM, ANQGSEA. The CDR3 region has the DNA TGCAGCGCCGACGTGGGTGAGCGGGGAGTCAGGGGCGAGCAGTACGTC. It translates to CSADVGERGVRGEQYV.

The chain combines TRBV6-2 or TRBV6-3 with TRBJ2-7; 13 positions agree with TRBD2. Trimming at V came to 2 bases and at J to 6 bases, leaving 1 base not matched to a gene. This CDR3 spans 14 amino acids. From germline, CDR1 is MNHEY and CDR2 SVGEGT. Here the CDR3 reads CASSYGLAGVEQYV. CDR3 DNA: TGTGCCAGCAGTTACGGACTAGCGGGAGTCGAGCAGTACGTC.

The CDR3 here is CASSQEAGTAHYYEQYV. As DNA, the CDR3 is TGCGCCAGCAGCCAAGAGGCCGGGACAGCCCATTACTACGAGCAGTACGTC. The rearrangement links TRBV4-1 to TRBJ2-7; 7 bases are shared with TRBD1. This CDR3 is 17 amino acids long. Germline V CDR1 and CDR2: MGHRA, YSYEKL. V dropped 0 bases and J dropped 3; count of bases not matched to a gene: 11.

This clone was recorded once. CDR3 residues: CASRIDYGYTF. The CDR3 DNA sequence: TGTGCCAGCAGGATAGACTATGGCTACACCTTC. This chain connects TRBV28 to TRBJ1-2; D uncertain. The germline V and J ends were trimmed by 6 bases and 3 bases, with 5 bases remaining between them. CDR1 MDHEN and CDR2 SYDVKM come from the germline V gene. The CDR3 loop spans 11 amino acids.

The rearrangement joins TRBV5-1 to TRBJ2-3; 14 bases align to TRBD2. The CDR3 covers 18 residues. With V trimmed by 3 bases and J by 1 base, 7 bases remained unmatched. Germline CDR1 and CDR2: SGHRS and YFSETQ. In nucleotides, the CDR3 is TGCGCCAGCAGCTCCGGACTAGCGGGGGGACGGGGCACAGATACGCAGTATTTT. It specifies CASSSGLAGGRGTDTQYF.

This clone was recorded only once. The chain is built from TRBV5-1 and TRBJ2-7; TRBD1 agrees at 8 bases. V gave up 8 bases and J gave up 3 bases; unmatched junction bases: 10. Per the germline V gene, CDR1 is SGHRS and CDR2 is YFSETQ. There are 14 residues in the CDR3. As DNA, the CDR3 is TGCGCCAGTACCTCCGGGACAGGCCTCTACGAGCAGTACTTC. Translation gives CASTSGTGLYEQYF.

This rearrangement joins TRBV2 to TRBJ2-4; the D is unclear. Germline V gives CDR1 SNHLY, CDR2 FYNNEI. This CDR3 contains 14 residues. With 3 bases removed from V and 2 bases from J, the gap between germline ends came to 8 bases. The DNA for the CDR3 is TGTGCCAGCAGTGATCGTTTAACCAAAAACATTCAGTACTTC. Translated, it gives CASSDRLTKNIQYF.

The rearrangement links TRBV19 to TRBJ2-2; TRBD1 matches at 7 bases. Per the germline V gene, CDR1 is LNHDA and CDR2 is SQIVND (reference sequence). This CDR3 region has 15 residues. V gave up 3 bases and J gave up 1 base; unmatched junction bases: 2. CDR3 bases: TGTGCCAGTAGTATGGACAGGAGGAACACCGGGGAGCTGTTTTTT. Its translation is CASSMDRRNTGELFF.

This chain joins TRBV27 and TRBJ1-5, with a possible D match to TRBD1 (5 bases). The CDR3 is 16 amino acids. V lost 3 bases, J lost 4 bases, and 16 bases lay in between. Germline V gene sequence: CDR1 MNHEY, CDR2 SMNVEV (reference sequence). The chain's CDR3 is CASSLRGRVGNQPQHF. The CDR3, as DNA: TGTGCCAGCAGTTTGCGGGGGAGGGTAGGAAATCAGCCCCAGCATTTT.

The chain has TRBV7-9 and TRBJ2-1; the match to TRBD2 covers 8 bases. The length of the CDR3 is 15 residues. CDR1 is SEHNR and CDR2 is FQNEAQ in the germline V gene (reference sequence). V was pared by 2 bases and J by 6 bases, with 6 bases of the junction left unmatched. The DNA of the CDR3 is TGTGCCAGCAGCTTAACGGGGGGGCCGGTCAATGAGCAGTTCTTC. It yields the protein CASSLTGGPVNEQFF.

V usage is TRBV27 and J usage is TRBJ2-1, with TRBD2 as a possible D gene (6 bases). This CDR3 contains 12 residues. Trimming cost V 6 bases and J 8 bases, with 11 bases left between them. Germline CDR1 and CDR2: MNHEY and SMNVEV (reference sequence). As DNA, the CDR3 is TGTGCCAGCAGGGAGGGGTCCCATGAGCAGTTCTTC. This encodes CASREGSHEQFF.

The J gene is TRBJ2-7, the V gene TRBV12-5, with TRBD2 matching 7 bases. In germline, CDR1 is LGHNT, CDR2 FRNRAP. The V gene end was trimmed by 4 bases and the J gene end by 4 bases; junction bases not matched to a gene: 13. The CDR3 sequence is 16 residues long. CDR3 bases: TGTGCTAGTGGTTCGACCTTCGGGGGGAAATTGTACGAGCAGTACTTC. This gives the protein CASGSTFGGKLYEQYF.

The rearrangement links TRBV18 to TRBJ1-5; no definite D call. Trimming pared 1 base from V and 1 base from J, leaving 8 bases between. The length of the CDR3 is 15 residues. Germline V lookup: CDR1 KGHSH, CDR2 LQKENI. The CDR3 reads CASSPRQISNQPQHF. CDR3 nucleotide sequence: TGTGCCAGCTCACCACGTCAAATCAGCAATCAGCCCCAGCATTTT.

In this sample, this clone turned up a few times. V usage is TRBV18 and J usage is TRBJ2-5, with D perhaps matching TRBD2 (5 bases). The CDR3 extends over 15 amino acids. V lost 4 bases and J 4 bases, leaving 16 bases between the germline ends. Per germline, CDR1 KGHSH and CDR2 LQKENI. CDR3 sequence reads: CASSQYPSSLETQYF. The CDR3 nucleotides read TGTGCCAGCTCACAATACCCGTCTAGCCTAGAGACCCAGTACTTC.

The sample holds one count of this clone. The CDR3 DNA is TGCGCCAGCAGCTGGACTAGCGGAGGGGGCTCCTACAATGAGCAGTTCTTC. Translated, it gives CASSWTSGGGSYNEQFF. The chain recombines TRBV5-1 with TRBJ2-1; TRBD2 matches at 10 bases. The CDR3 totals 17 residues. Germline V gene data show CDR1 as SGHRS and CDR2 as YFSETQ. The V and J ends lost 3 bases and 0 bases, in that order; junction bases with no gene match: 6.

The rearrangement uses TRBV12-2 and TRBJ1-6; the D call of TRBD1 is as the table states it, not checked on the DNA. TRBV12-2 is reported as a pseudogene. CDR3 length equals 17 residues. CDR3 protein: CASRSYVYSSYNSPLHF. Here the CDR3 DNA reads TGTGCAAGTCGATCCTATGTGTACAGCTCCTATAATTCACCCCTCCACTTT.

V gene TRBV2 combines with J gene TRBJ2-3; a possible D gene is TRBD2 (5 bases). Germline-derived CDR1 and CDR2 are SNHLY and FYNNEI. The CDR3 loop spans 14 amino acids. Deletions cut 7 bases from V and 1 base from J, with 12 bases between. For the CDR3, the DNA is TGTGCCAGCATGGCTCTAGCTCGCACAGATACGCAGTATTTT. It codes for CASMALARTDTQYF.

This rearrangement joins TRBV21-1 to TRBJ2-7; TRBD1, the table's D call, was not compared with the DNA. TRBV21-1 has pseudogene status. The CDR3 extends over 15 amino acids. The CDR3 DNA follows: TGTGCCAGCAGCAATCGGGACAGGGCCATCTACGAGCAGTACGTC. This gives the protein CASSNRDRAIYEQYV.

The chain has TRBV9 and TRBJ2-7; the D gene is possibly TRBD1 (6 bases). Germline V gene lookup returns CDR1 SGDLS and CDR2 YYNGEE. This CDR3 is 13 amino acids long. Trimming removed 0 bases at V and 5 bases at J, with 9 bases between. CDR3 coding DNA: TGTGCCAGCAGCGTAGTTCCAGGGGACGAGCAGTACTTC. This gives the protein CASSVVPGDEQYF.

The chain recombines TRBV7-9 with TRBJ1-1; 11 bases agree with TRBD1. Germline V gene lookup returns CDR1 SEHNR and CDR2 FQNEAQ (reference sequence). J lost 4 bases, V lost 3 bases, and 16 bases had no gene match. The CDR3 runs to 19 residues. In DNA form, the CDR3 reads TGTGCCAGCAGCTTCAGGGAAATTTGGGACAGGGGGTCTGGCACTGAAGCTTTCTTT. It encodes CASSFREIWDRGSGTEAFF. The full variable domain, with the rest looked up from reference TRBV7-9 and TRBJ1-1, is DTGVSQNPRHKITKRGQNVTFRCDPISEHNRLYWYRQTLGQGPEFLTYFQNEAQLEKSRLLSDRFSAERPKGSFSTLEIQRTEQGDSAMYLCASSFREIWDRGSGTEAFFGQGTRLTVV.

The chain employs TRBV12-5 and TRBJ1-3; a possible D gene is TRBD1 (5 bases). Per the germline V gene, CDR1 is LGHNT and CDR2 is FRNRAP. The CDR3 is 15 amino acids. V gave up 4 bases and J gave up 4 bases, with 14 bases separating them. The chain's CDR3 is CASGSPEGAGNTIYF. The CDR3 coding sequence is TGTGCTAGTGGTTCCCCTGAAGGGGCCGGAAACACCATATATTTT.

This chain uses TRBV7-3 with TRBJ2-1; 8 bases align to TRBD2. From germline, CDR1 is SGHTA and CDR2 FQGTGA. V shed 5 bases and J 15 bases; nucleotides not matched to a gene: 15. The CDR3 spans 14 residues. CDR3 DNA sequence: TGTGCCAGCAGCCCCCTCACAGGCGCTAGCGGGCCGTTCTTC. Protein sequence: CASSPLTGASGPFF.

The V and J genes are TRBV18 and TRBJ1-4, with 11 bases matching TRBD1. CDR3 length equals 14 residues. Germline loops: CDR1 KGHSH, CDR2 LQKENI. J lost 6 bases, V lost 6 bases, and 3 bases had no gene match. The CDR3 loop reads CASSGQGADEKLFF. The DNA for the CDR3 is TGTGCCAGCTCCGGACAGGGGGCCGATGAAAAACTGTTTTTT. The full variable domain, rest sourced from reference TRBV18 and TRBJ1-4, is NAGVMQNPRHLVRRRGQEARLRCSPMKGHSHVYWYRQLPEEGLKFMVYLQKENIIDESGMPKERFSAEFPKEGPSILRIQQVVRGDSAAYFCASSGQGADEKLFFGSGTQLSVL.